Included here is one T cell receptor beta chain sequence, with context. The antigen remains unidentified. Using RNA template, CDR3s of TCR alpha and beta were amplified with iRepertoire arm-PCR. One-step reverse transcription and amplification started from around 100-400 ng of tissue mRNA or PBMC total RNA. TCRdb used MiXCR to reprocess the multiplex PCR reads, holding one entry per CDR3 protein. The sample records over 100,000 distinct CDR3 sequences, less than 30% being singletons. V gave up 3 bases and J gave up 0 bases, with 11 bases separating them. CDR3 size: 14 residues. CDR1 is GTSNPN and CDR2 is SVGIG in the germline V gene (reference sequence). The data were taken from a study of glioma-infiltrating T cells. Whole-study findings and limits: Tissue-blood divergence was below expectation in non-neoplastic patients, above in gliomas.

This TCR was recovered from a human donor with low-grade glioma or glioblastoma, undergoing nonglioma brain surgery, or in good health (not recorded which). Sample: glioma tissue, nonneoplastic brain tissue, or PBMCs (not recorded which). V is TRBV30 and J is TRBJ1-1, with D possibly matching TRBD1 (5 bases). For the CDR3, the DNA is TGTGCCTGGAGACCACAGGTTCTGAACACTGAAGCTTTCTTT. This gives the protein CAWRPQVLNTEAFF.